This T cell receptor beta chain was found in a study of cytomegalovirus exposure and HLA in healthy donors. Overall study context: Around 89 million unique TCRs from HLA-typed donors made up an early data release.

13 Jbeta primers and 60 Vbeta primers were used for the PCR. The data were produced by immunoSEQ multiplex PCR, yet TCRdb's version contains in-frame clones alone and is incomplete. The table shows 140,000 or so clones, with around 80% occurring only once. Germline V lookup: CDR1 SGDLS, CDR2 YYNGEE. The CDR3 length is 17 residues. V was shortened by 0 bases and J by 0 bases, with 14 bases between the two germline ends. Sequencing was carried out using PBMCs. The sequence was obtained from a female donor in good health and CMV-seronegative. The V call is TRBV9, the J call TRBJ2-3; weak D call: TRBD1 (5 bases). CDR3 DNA sequence: TGTGCCAGCAGCGTAGGGGGCAGTCGATCTAGCACAGATACGCAGTATTTT. This sequence encodes CASSVGGSRSSTDTQYF.